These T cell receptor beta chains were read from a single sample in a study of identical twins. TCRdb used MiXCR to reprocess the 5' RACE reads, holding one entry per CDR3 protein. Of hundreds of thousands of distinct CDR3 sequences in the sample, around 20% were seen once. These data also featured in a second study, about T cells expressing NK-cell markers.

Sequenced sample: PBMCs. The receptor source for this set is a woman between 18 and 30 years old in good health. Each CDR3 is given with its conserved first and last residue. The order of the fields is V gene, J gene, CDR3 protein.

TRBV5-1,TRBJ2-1,CASSLEARGEQFF
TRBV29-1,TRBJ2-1,CSVESDVFDEQFF
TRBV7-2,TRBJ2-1,CASSLDGLEQFF
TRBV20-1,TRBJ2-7,CSARSGVGYEQYF
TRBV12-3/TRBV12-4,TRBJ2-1,CASSLHRPNEQFF
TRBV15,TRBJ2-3,CATSSSGSSDTQYF
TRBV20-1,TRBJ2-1,CSAKISYNEQFF
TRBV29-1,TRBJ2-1,CSVQGAIGNEQFF
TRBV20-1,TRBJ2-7,CSARSPAWEQYF
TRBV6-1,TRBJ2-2,CATRISPVPTGELFF
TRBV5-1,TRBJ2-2,CASGQGDTGELFF
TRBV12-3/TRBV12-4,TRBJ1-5,CASSLGTTNQPQHF
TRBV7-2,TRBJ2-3,CASRRTSSTDTQYF
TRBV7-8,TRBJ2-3,CASSRRLAGGSDTQYF
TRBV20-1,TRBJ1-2,CSASLDRGLYHGYTF
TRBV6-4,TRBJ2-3,CASSASTSGGADTQYF
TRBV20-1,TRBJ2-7,CSARTSRSSYEQYF
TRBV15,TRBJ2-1,CATSRATGPRGGEQFF
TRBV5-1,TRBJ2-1,CASSRTYNEQFF
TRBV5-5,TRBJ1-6,CASSLLTGDNSPLHF
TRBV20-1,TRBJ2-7,CSAREEGTSGSMSYEQYF
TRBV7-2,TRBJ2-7,CASSPSFYEQYF
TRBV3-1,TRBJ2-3,CASSSLRTSGGRADTQYF
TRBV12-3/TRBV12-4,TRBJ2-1,CACSLALAGYSYNEQFF
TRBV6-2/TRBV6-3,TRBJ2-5,CASSHQTETQYF
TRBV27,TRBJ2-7,CASSPEKGQPPYEQYF
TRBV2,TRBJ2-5,CASRVGTETQYF
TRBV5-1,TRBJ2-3,CASSPSSTVTDTQYF
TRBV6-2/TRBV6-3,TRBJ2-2,CASSLTGTSGRRGTGELFF
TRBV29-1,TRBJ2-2,CSVEVNANTGELFF
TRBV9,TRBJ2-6,CASRTSGGSSSGANVLTF
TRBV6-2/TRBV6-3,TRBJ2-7,CASSYGGQYTYEQYF
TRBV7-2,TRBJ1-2,CASSLYWGEGTGYTF
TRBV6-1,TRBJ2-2,CASSPWTGPNTGELFF
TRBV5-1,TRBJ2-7,CASAEALGPHYEQYF
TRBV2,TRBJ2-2,CASSDEGQGIWNTGELFF
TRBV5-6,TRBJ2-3,CASSLVASGQYF
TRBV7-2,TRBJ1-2,CASSLVGAQHTF
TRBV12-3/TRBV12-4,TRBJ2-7,CASSQGTGGSEQYF
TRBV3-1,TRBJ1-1,CASGWGVGQLNTEAFF
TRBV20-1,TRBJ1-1,CSARDGKGSTEAFF
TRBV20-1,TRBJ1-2,CSAPIIYGYTF
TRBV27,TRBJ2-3,CASTPPGGLKGGDTQYF
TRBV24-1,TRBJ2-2,CATGGENTGELFF
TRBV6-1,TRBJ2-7,CASSDEGSAYEQYF
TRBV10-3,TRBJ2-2,CAISDPGETGELFF
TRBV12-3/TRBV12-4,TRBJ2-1,CASSLGGTGERQQFF
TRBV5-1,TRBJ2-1,CASGQWTNEQFF
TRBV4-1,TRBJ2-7,CASSQDRGTAYEQYF
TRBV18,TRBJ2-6,CASSPPPHSGANVLTF
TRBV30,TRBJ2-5,CAWRAGGETQYF
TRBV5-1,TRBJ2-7,CASSSEFYEQYF
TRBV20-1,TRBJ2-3,CSAISGGATDTQYF
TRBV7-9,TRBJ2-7,CASSSRDRSYEQYF